These 10 T cell receptor beta chains were sequenced from one sample in a study of Ad26.COV2.S vaccination and SARS-CoV-2 variants. The treatment: 15 to 20 received Ad26.COV2.S at low or high dose, single or two shots; roughly five received placebo; per-sample allocation not given. The investigators took samples on day 63 after the first vaccine or placebo injection. Assay used: immunoSEQ multiplex PCR; TCRdb lists only in-frame clones, some missing. The sample has hundreds of thousands of clones; about 80% are singletons. Sequencing used peripheral blood, obtained in a trial of Ad26.COV2.S vaccine versus placebo. All receptors derive from a person aged 18-60 years who received the Ad26.COV2.S COVID-19 vaccine or a placebo.

The V gene is TRBV5-1, the J gene TRBJ1-2; D is unresolved. Germline loops: CDR1 SGHRS, CDR2 YFSETQ. CDR3 length equals 15 residues. The V end lost 2 bases, the J end lost 0 bases, and 11 bases lay between the germline ends. Here the CDR3 DNA reads TGCGCCAGCAGCTTCGGTCTAACCGCTAACTATGGCTACACCTTC. Protein: CASSFGLTANYGYTF.

The J gene is TRBJ1-2, the V gene TRBV9; maybe TRBD1 (6 bases). This CDR3 has 15 residues. Trimming removed 0 bases from V and 8 bases from J, with 17 bases in between. Germline CDR1 SGDLS, CDR2 YYNGEE. This chain's CDR3 is CASSVAPGGAEGYTF. For the CDR3, the DNA is TGTGCCAGCAGCGTAGCTCCGGGGGGCGCGGAGGGCTACACCTTC.

V and J are TRBV7-6 and TRBJ2-7; perhaps TRBD2 as D (6 bases). The CDR3 spans 13 residues. Trimming left V 5 bases short and J 3 bases short, with 11 bases between. Germline lookup yields CDR1 SGHVS and CDR2 FNYEAQ. The CDR3 is CASSTASDYEQYF. CDR3 DNA: TGTGCCAGCAGCACTGCTAGCGACTACGAGCAGTACTTC.

This chain links TRBV5-4 with TRBJ1-2; 9 nucleotides match TRBD1. The junction had 9 bases not matched to a gene; V was cut back by 3 bases and J by 6 bases. The CDR3 runs 15 residues. The germline CDR1 and CDR2 sequences are SGHNT and YYREEE (reference sequence). The CDR3 nucleotides read TGTGCCAGCAGCTGGGCCGGGACAGGGCTCAATGGCTACACCTTC. Translation gives CASSWAGTGLNGYTF. The full variable domain, in which reference TRBV5-4 and TRBJ1-2 provide the parts outside the CDR3, is ETGVTQSPTHLIKTRGQQVTLRCSSQSGHNTVSWYQQALGQGPQFIFQYYREEENGRGNFPPRFSGLQFPNYSSELNVNALELDDSALYLCASSWAGTGLNGYTFGSGTRLTVV.

This chain links TRBV18 with TRBJ2-1; the D is unclear. The ends were cut back, 2 bases at V and 1 base at J, with 12 bases in the middle. The CDR3 spans 16 residues. In germline, CDR1 is KGHSH, CDR2 LQKENI. As DNA, the CDR3 is TGTGCCAGCTCACCAATCCCTCCTCTGTCCTACAATGAGCAGTTCTTC. Translation: CASSPIPPLSYNEQFF.

This clone was counted only a few times. This chain joins TRBV27 and TRBJ1-5; TRBD1 matches 11 bases. This CDR3 has 15 residues. In germline, CDR1 is MNHEY, CDR2 SMNVEV (reference sequence). After removal of 6 bases from V and 7 bases from J, the junction contained 8 bases not matched to a gene. The CDR3 nucleotides are TGTGCCAGCAGCCGGGACAGGGGGGGGCCCCAGCCCCAGCATTTT. It codes for CASSRDRGGPQPQHF.

This clone was found a few times. The chain has TRBV5-1 and TRBJ2-6, with 7 bases fitting TRBD1. The CDR3 is 18 amino acids. CDR1 is SGHRS and CDR2 is YFSETQ in the germline V gene. V dropped 4 bases and J dropped 1; count of bases not matched to a gene: 11. CDR3 DNA sequence: TGCGCCAGCAGCGGAGGACAGGTTTTGGAATCTGGGGCCAACGTCCTGACTTTC. Its translation is CASSGGQVLESGANVLTF.

The chain uses TRBV7-8 and TRBJ1-2, with D unclear. This CDR3 comprises 14 residues. The V gene's germline CDR1 is SGHVS and CDR2 FQNEAQ. Trimming pared 1 base from V and 4 bases from J, leaving 10 bases between. CDR3 region: CASSLGSGGYGYTF. In DNA, the CDR3 is TGTGCCAGCAGCTTAGGGTCGGGTGGCTATGGCTACACCTTC.

This clone was observed a single time. The CDR3 reads CASVIGIGTYNEQFF. CDR3 nucleotide sequence: TGTGCCAGCGTCATCGGGATTGGCACCTACAATGAGCAGTTCTTC. The V and J genes are TRBV6-5 and TRBJ2-1; D perhaps matches TRBD2 (5 bases). Germline loops: CDR1 MNHEY, CDR2 SVGAGI. The CDR3 runs to 15 residues. Trimming took off 8 bases at V and 2 bases at J, with 16 bases between the two ends.

This rearrangement joins TRBV7-9 to TRBJ2-7; no clear D gene. CDR3 length equals 13 residues. Germline values: CDR1 SEHNR, CDR2 FQNEAQ (reference sequence). V was pared by 5 bases and J by 0 bases, with 8 bases between. CDR3 sequence: CASSPRSSYEQYF. The CDR3 coding sequence is TGTGCCAGCAGCCCCCGGAGCTCCTACGAGCAGTACTTC.